This TCR beta chain was profiled in a study of response to subunit inactivated influenza vaccine. TCRdb reanalysed the RT-PCR reads using MiXCR and keeps one entry per CDR3 protein. The table lists hundreds of thousands of distinct CDR3 sequences, about 10% of them singletons. The CDR3 spans 13 residues. V lost 5 bases and J 5 bases, leaving 12 bases between the germline ends. Germline assignment: CDR1 SGHTA and CDR2 FQGNSA. This clonotype has just a few counts. This sample also belongs to another study, concerning T cells expressing NK-cell markers. From that second work: The TCR beta cDNA came from 5'RACE template switching with UMIs. Repertoire data for TCR beta were derived from sorted T cells (CD3+CD56+NKG2C+, CD3+CD56+NKG2C- and CD3+CD56-NKG2C+). Most of the eight sequenced donors were classified as HCMV-seropositive, and one was classified as seronegative. The contribution of dominant NKG2C+ clonotypes to CD8+ T cells in about 6 donors was about 1.0-8%. A few donors' CD3+CD56-NKG2C+ cells were dominated by the same clonotypes.

The sequence was obtained from a man aged 45-65 years who received an inactivated influenza vaccine. The sample here was PBMCs from blood, taken on the day of vaccination. The genes are TRBV7-2 and TRBJ1-2; D not certain. CDR3 sequence: CASSNPSEYGYTF. The DNA for the CDR3 is TGTGCCAGCAGCAATCCCTCGGAGTATGGCTACACCTTC. The full variable domain, rest sourced from reference TRBV7-2 and TRBJ1-2, is GAGVSQSPSNKVTEKGKDVELRCDPISGHTALYWYRQSLGQGLEFLIYFQGNSAPDKSGLPSDRFSAERTGGSVSTLTIQRTQQEDSAVYLCASSNPSEYGYTFGSGTRLTVV.